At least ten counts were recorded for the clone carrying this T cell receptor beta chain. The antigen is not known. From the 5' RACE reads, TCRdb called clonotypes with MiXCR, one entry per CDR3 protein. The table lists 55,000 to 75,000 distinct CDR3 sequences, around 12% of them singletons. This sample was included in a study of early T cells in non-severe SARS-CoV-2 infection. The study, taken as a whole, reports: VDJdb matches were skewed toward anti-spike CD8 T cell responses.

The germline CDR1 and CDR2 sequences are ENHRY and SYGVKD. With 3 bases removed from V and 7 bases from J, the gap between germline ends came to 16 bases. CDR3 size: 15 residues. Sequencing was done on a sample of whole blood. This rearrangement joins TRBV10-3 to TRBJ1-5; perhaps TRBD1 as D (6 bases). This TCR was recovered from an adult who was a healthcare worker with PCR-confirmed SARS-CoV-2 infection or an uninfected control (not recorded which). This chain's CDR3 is CAISDFRGQGQPQHF. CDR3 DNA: TGTGCCATCAGTGATTTCCGGGGACAAGGACAGCCCCAGCATTTT.